The 30 T cell receptor beta chains in this list originate from one sample, sequenced in a study of T cells in Graves' hyperthyroidism and ophthalmopathy. From RNA transcripts, TCR beta CDR3 regions were amplified. A set of HTBI primers served as the primers for a first-round RT-PCR of the TCR CDR3. TCRdb reprocessed the multiplex PCR reads via MiXCR and lists one record per CDR3 protein. The sample comprises fewer than 450,000 distinct CDR3 sequences, about 15% of which are singletons, and 34% rests with the top ten. The sequenced sample consisted of blood. The origin of the receptors is a woman aged 25 to 39 with Graves' hyperthyroidism that later progressed to Graves' ophthalmopathy.

This clonotype was recorded at least ten times. This chain connects TRBV27 to TRBJ2-7; 8 bases are shared with TRBD1. V was clipped by 2 bases and J by 3 bases; unmatched bases: 6. The CDR3 covers 15 residues. Looked up from germline, CDR1 is MNHEY and CDR2 is SMNVEV (reference sequence). CDR3 DNA sequence: TGTGCCAGCAGTTTACATAACAGGGGGGTCTACGAGCAGTACTTC. As protein: CASSLHNRGVYEQYF.

Only a few counts were recorded for this clonotype. The V call is TRBV13, the J call TRBJ2-2, with unresolved D. V was pared by 5 bases and J by 10 bases, with 8 bases between. The CDR3 is 11 amino acids. Germline V lookup: CDR1 PRHDT, CDR2 FYEKMQ (reference sequence). Here the CDR3 DNA reads TGTGCCAGCAGCGAGGTGGAGGAGCTGTTTTTT. Protein: CASSEVEELFF.

This clonotype was seen repeatedly, ten times or more. The CDR3: CSARDWIAGGDTQYF. The CDR3, as DNA: TGCAGTGCTAGAGATTGGATAGCGGGGGGGGATACGCAGTATTTT. The V and J genes are TRBV20-1 and TRBJ2-3; the match to TRBD2 covers 11 bases. CDR1 and CDR2 from the germline V gene are DFQATT and SNEGSKA (reference sequence). V was pared by 0 bases and J by 6 bases, with 5 bases of the junction left unmatched. The length of the CDR3 is 15 residues.

Concerning this clonotype itself: One base away lies a much larger clone, so this may be a sequencing read error. The CDR3 end shows no conserved phenylalanine or tryptophan, and so a read error is likely. The CDR3 region has the DNA TGTGCCAGCAGCGCGGGACACGGGTTCTCCTACGAGCAGTACTTG. It translates to CASSAGHGFSYEQYL. This chain joins TRBV9 and TRBJ2-7, with D maybe TRBD1 (6 bases). Germline V gene sequence: CDR1 SGDLS, CDR2 YYNGEE. The CDR3 sequence is 15 residues long. The V gene lost 3 bases and the J gene lost 0 bases, with 13 bases spanning the gap.

This clonotype appeared many times. The chain uses TRBV5-1 and TRBJ2-4; TRBD1 matches 9 bases. Germline V lookup: CDR1 SGHRS, CDR2 YFSETQ. Trimming cost V 4 bases and J 4 bases; bases outside gene matches: 3. This CDR3 comprises 14 residues. The DNA for the CDR3 is TGCGCCAGCAGCCTAGGACAGGGGAAAAACATTCAGTACTTC. This gives the protein CASSLGQGKNIQYF.

This clonotype was observed a few times. The chain has TRBV30 and TRBJ2-1; maybe TRBD2 (6 bases). This CDR3 comprises 15 residues. Trimming took 0 bases from V and 0 from J, leaving 9 bases between them. Germline loops: CDR1 GTSNPN, CDR2 SVGIG (reference sequence). CDR3 amino acids: CAWSVRDLSYNEQFF. For the CDR3, the DNA is TGTGCCTGGAGTGTGCGGGACCTCTCCTACAATGAGCAGTTCTTC.

The rearrangement uses TRBV19 and TRBJ2-2; 8 bases are shared with TRBD2. CDR1 is LNHDA and CDR2 is SQIVND in the germline V gene (reference sequence). V lost 1 base to trimming and J lost 3 bases; unmatched junction nucleotides: 4. The CDR3 length is 16 residues. CDR3 sequence: CASSIAGGPYTGELFF. Here the CDR3 DNA reads TGTGCCAGTAGTATAGCGGGGGGGCCTTACACCGGGGAGCTGTTTTTT.

The V and J genes are TRBV12-3 or TRBV12-4 and TRBJ2-7; D is possibly TRBD2 (5 bases). Between the trimmed V and J ends, which lost 5 bases and 4 bases, there was a span of 18 bases. The CDR3 sequence is 15 residues long. The CDR3 protein is CASSPTRRSRYEQYF. The CDR3 DNA reads TGTGCCAGCAGTCCTACTCGGAGGAGTAGGTACGAGCAGTACTTC.

This clonotype was counted many times. The chain uses TRBV10-3 and TRBJ1-5; D not certain. This CDR3 region has 17 residues. Trimming took off 1 base at V and 2 bases at J, with 15 bases between the two ends. Germline CDR1 is ENHRY and CDR2 is SYGVKD. The CDR3 sequence is CAISELVLAKGNQPQHF. The CDR3, as DNA: TGTGCCATCAGTGAGTTGGTGCTAGCTAAGGGCAATCAGCCCCAGCATTTT.

The chain carries TRBV2 and TRBJ2-1; TRBD2 aligns across 10 bases. The CDR3 has 16 residues. Trimming removed 4 bases from V and 2 bases from J; junction bases left unmatched: 5. Germline loops: CDR1 SNHLY, CDR2 FYNNEI. CDR3 sequence: CASSAQAGGTYNEQFF. Written as DNA, the CDR3 is TGTGCCAGCAGTGCACAAGCGGGAGGGACCTACAATGAGCAGTTCTTC.

Regarding this clonotype: Compared with germline, one end of the junction differs, possibly owing to a read error. This chain links TRBV18 with TRBJ2-1; TRBD2 matches at 10 bases. This CDR3 contains 12 residues. The V gene's germline CDR1 is KGHSH and CDR2 LQKENI. The CDR3 loop is CASSTSTSGTIF. CDR3 nucleotides: TGTGCCAGCTCAACGTCAACTAGCGGGACCATCTTC.

The sample holds many counts of this clonotype. The chain combines TRBV5-1 with TRBJ2-1; 14 bases are shared with TRBD2. CDR1 and CDR2 (germline): SGHRS, YFSETQ. Trimming removed 4 bases from V and 0 bases from J; junction bases left unmatched: 6. This CDR3 spans 18 amino acids. The CDR3 nucleotides are TGCGCCAGCAGCATACCCGGGACTAGCGGGAGCTCCTACAATGAGCAGTTCTTC. It yields the protein CASSIPGTSGSSYNEQFF.

This clonotype appeared a few times. The chain joins TRBV4-1 to TRBJ1-5, with D hard to call. Germline-derived CDR1 and CDR2 are MGHRA and YSYEKL. The CDR3 covers 15 residues. The germline V and J ends were trimmed by 1 base and 5 bases, with 12 bases remaining between them. The CDR3 region has the DNA TGCGCCAGCAGCCAAGCCCCGAGTCAGGATCAGCCCCAGCATTTT. Its translation is CASSQAPSQDQPQHF.

This clonotype came up a few times. V and J are TRBV28 and TRBJ2-1; 7 bases line up with TRBD2. CDR3 length: 13 residues. From germline, CDR1 is MDHEN and CDR2 SYDVKM. V lost 4 bases to trimming and J lost 9 bases; unmatched junction nucleotides: 6. The CDR3 sequence: CASSSLAYPEQFF. Here the CDR3 DNA reads TGTGCCAGCAGTTCACTAGCGTACCCTGAGCAGTTCTTC.

In this sample, this clonotype turned up a few times. The chain carries TRBV28 and TRBJ2-3, with 8 bases matching TRBD1. CDR3 length: 16 residues. The germline CDR1 and CDR2 sequences are MDHEN and SYDVKM. Trimming at V came to 5 bases and at J to 1 base, leaving 8 bases not matched to a gene. The CDR3 region is CASSPVPGQGTDTQYF. In nucleotides, the CDR3 is TGTGCCAGCAGTCCCGTACCGGGACAGGGCACAGATACGCAGTATTTT. The full variable domain, completed using reference TRBV28 and TRBJ2-3, is DVKVTQSSRYLVKRTGEKVFLECVQDMDHENMFWYRQDPGLGLRLIYFSYDVKMKEKGDIPEGYSVSREKKERFSLILESASTNQTSMYLCASSPVPGQGTDTQYFGPGTRLTVL.

For this clonotype: Possible read error: a much larger clone is one base away. The chain couples TRBV5-1 to TRBJ1-2; D unclear. The CDR3 is 14 amino acids. The V and J ends lost 0 bases and 2 bases respectively, with 8 bases between them. Germline lookup yields CDR1 SGHRS and CDR2 YFSETQ. The CDR3 DNA sequence: TGCGCCAGCAGCTTGGAGGCAGTAAACTATGGCTACACCTTC. This gives the protein CASSLEAVNYGYTF. The full variable domain, rest sourced from reference TRBV5-1 and TRBJ1-2, is KAGVTQTPRYLIKTRGQQVTLSCSPISGHRSVSWYQQTPGQGLQFLFEYFSETQRNKGNFPGRFSGRQFSNSRSEMNVSTLELGDSALYLCASSLEAVNYGYTFGSGTRLTVV.

This clonotype has just a few counts. The chain recombines TRBV5-1 with TRBJ2-6; D gene uncertain. CDR1 and CDR2 (germline): SGHRS, YFSETQ. V was clipped by 2 bases and J by 0 bases, with 6 bases between them. CDR3 length: 15 amino acids. CDR3 coding DNA: TGCGCCAGCAGCTTACCGCTCTCTGGGGCCAACGTCCTGACTTTC. Residues: CASSLPLSGANVLTF.

Details on this clonotype: One base away lies a much larger clone, so this may be a sequencing read error. This chain connects TRBV6-1 to TRBJ2-3; unclear D gene. Germline values: CDR1 MNHNS, CDR2 SASEGT. CDR3 length equals 17 residues. For the CDR3, the DNA is TGTGCCAGAAGTGAAAGGGTGGGCGGCTACAGCACAGATACGCAGTATTTT. Protein product: CARSERVGGYSTDTQYF.

In its sample, this clonotype was seen many times. The chain recombines TRBV19 with TRBJ1-4; D may be TRBD1 (5 bases). V was cut by 9 bases and J by 0 bases, with 17 bases left in between. Germline-derived CDR1 and CDR2 are LNHDA and SQIVND (reference sequence). CDR3 length: 16 amino acids. CDR3 bases: TGTGCCAGCCAACCGGCGGTGGGGGCAACTAATGAAAAACTGTTTTTT. Translation gives CASQPAVGATNEKLFF.

The chain links TRBV7-9 to TRBJ2-1, with TRBD1 matching over 10 bases. Looked up from germline, CDR1 is SEHNR and CDR2 is FQNEAQ (reference sequence). The CDR3 is 19 residues long. Trimming took 5 bases from V and 1 from J; bases not matched to a gene: 14. The CDR3 sequence: CASSTDRGRHIGSYNEQFF. The DNA of the CDR3 is TGTGCCAGCAGCACAGACAGGGGGCGACACATAGGATCCTACAATGAGCAGTTCTTC.

Regarding this clonotype: This may stem from a read error, because a much larger clone lies one nucleotide away. The gene calls are TRBV2 and TRBJ2-2, with D possibly TRBD2 on 6 matching bases. V lost 4 bases and J 7 bases, leaving 16 bases between the germline ends. Germline CDR1 reads SNHLY; CDR2 reads FYNNEI. CDR3 length equals 15 residues. The CDR3 DNA reads as TGTGCCAGCAGTGTGAACAGGAGGGTTGGCGGGGAGCTGTTTTTT. This gives the protein CASSVNRRVGGELFF.

Many counts were recorded for this clonotype. Sequence at one end of the junction differs from germline and may be a read error. The CDR3 spells CASREGQGYTGELFF. The CDR3 DNA reads as TGTGCCAGCAGAGAAGGACAGGGTTATACCGGGGAGCTGTTTTTT. The chain couples TRBV2 to TRBJ2-2, with 8 bases lining up with TRBD1. CDR1 is SNHLY, CDR2 FYNNEI, per germline. The CDR3 sequence is 15 residues long.

Many counts were recorded for this clonotype. The genes are TRBV5-1 and TRBJ2-1; D assignment may be TRBD1 or TRBD2 (6 bases each). The germline V gene has CDR1 SGHRS and CDR2 YFSETQ. V lost 0 bases, J lost 7 bases, and 20 bases lay in between. The CDR3 extends over 17 amino acids. The CDR3 DNA follows: TGCGCCAGCAGCTTGGGGATATTGGGGGGCCTTCGAAATGAGCAGTTCTTC. As protein: CASSLGILGGLRNEQFF.

This clonotype was detected many times. This chain connects TRBV6-6 to TRBJ1-6; D perhaps matches TRBD1 (5 bases). Germline loops: CDR1 MNHNY, CDR2 SVGAGI (reference sequence). The V end was cut by 0 bases, the J end by 6 bases, with 15 bases between. This CDR3 is 17 amino acids long. Here the CDR3 DNA reads TGTGCCAGCAGTTACTCAGGTGGGGGTTGGAGTAATTCACCCCTCCACTTT. Translated, it gives CASSYSGGGWSNSPLHF.

This clonotype appeared a few times. The chain employs TRBV3-1 and TRBJ2-7; D possibly corresponds to TRBD1 (6 bases). Trimming took off 3 bases at V and 5 bases at J, with 8 bases between the two ends. The germline CDR1 and CDR2 sequences are LGHDT and YNNKEL (reference sequence). This CDR3 comprises 12 residues. The CDR3, as DNA: TGTGCCAGCAGCCACACAGGGAACGAGCAGTACTTC. It codes for CASSHTGNEQYF.

This clonotype was picked up many times. The chain has TRBV6-1 and TRBJ1-2; 8 bases align to TRBD1. CDR3 length equals 15 residues. Germline CDR1 is MNHNS and CDR2 is SASEGT. V gave up 6 bases and J gave up 6 bases; unmatched junction bases: 12. The CDR3 region has the DNA TGTGCCAGCAGACCCCTGGGCAGGGGGCTTGATGGCTACACCTTC. It translates to CASRPLGRGLDGYTF.

Many counts were recorded for this clonotype. The V call is TRBV6-1, the J call TRBJ1-5; D not resolved. CDR1 is MNHNS, CDR2 SASEGT, per germline. The CDR3 consists of 13 residues. V was pared by 6 bases and J by 9 bases, with 15 bases between. The CDR3, as DNA: TGTGCCAGCAGCCCAGAAGGCGTTTGGCCCCAGCATTTT. Translation: CASSPEGVWPQHF.

The sample holds many counts of this clonotype. The chain joins TRBV27 to TRBJ2-2; D not resolved. Germline lookup yields CDR1 MNHEY and CDR2 SMNVEV (reference sequence). CDR3 size: 14 residues. Trimming pared 8 bases from V and 1 base from J, leaving 11 bases between. The CDR3: CASRLAGNTGELFF. The CDR3, as DNA: TGTGCCAGCCGGCTCGCAGGGAACACCGGGGAGCTGTTTTTT.

This clonotype is a singleton in its sample. This rearrangement joins TRBV30 to TRBJ2-2; D is perhaps TRBD2 (6 bases). Trimming shortened V by 3 bases and J by 1 base, and 12 bases separated the two germline ends. Germline loops: CDR1 GTSNPN, CDR2 SVGIG (reference sequence). CDR3 length: 15 residues. CDR3 in amino acids: CAWRPLALNTGELFF. The CDR3 coding sequence is TGTGCCTGGAGGCCACTAGCATTGAACACCGGGGAGCTGTTTTTT.

V usage is TRBV19 and J usage is TRBJ1-3, with D maybe TRBD1 (6 bases). Germline CDR1 is LNHDA and CDR2 is SQIVND (reference sequence). The CDR3 covers 13 residues. V shed 8 bases and J shed 0 bases, with 8 bases lying between them. CDR3 bases: TGTGCCAGTGGGGACATCTCTGGAAACACCATATATTTT. Encoded protein: CASGDISGNTIYF.